Included here is one T cell receptor beta chain sequence, with context. One base away lies a much larger clone, so this may be a sequencing read error. The record originates from a study of tumor and adjacent non-tumor tissue in lung cancer. Across the study: Samples averaged around 4 million productive TCRbeta reads each.

A modified ARM-PCR protocol with three rounds of nested PCR amplified TCRbeta. A single record per CDR3 protein comes from TCRdb applying MiXCR to the multiplex PCR reads. This sample has around 120,000 distinct CDR3 sequences, with 66% found just once. No cell sorting was done before RNA was extracted from the tissue. The CDR3 loop spans 15 amino acids. With V trimmed by 5 bases and J by 6 bases, 8 bases remained unmatched. Germline CDR1 DFQATT, CDR2 SNEGSKA (reference sequence). The rearrangement joins TRBV20-1 to TRBJ2-1; 12 nucleotides match TRBD2. Specimen: lung tumor tissue. The source is a man aged 25-40 years with non-small cell lung cancer. The DNA of the CDR3 is TGCAGTGCTCGCACTAGCGGGGGGCTCTTCAATGAGCAGTTCTTC. Translation gives CSARTSGGLFNEQFF.